This T cell receptor (beta chain) was observed in a study of blood T cell repertoires in COVID-19. For the study at large: The cDNA or gDNA used as material had been derived from T cells, B-cell-depleted T cells, or PBMCs.

The CDR3 has 15 residues. CDR1 SGHVS and CDR2 FQNEAQ come from the germline V gene. Trimming took off 7 bases at V and 7 bases at J, with 17 bases between the two ends. Original methodology: Counts of nucleated cells, estimated from reference gene primer amplification, were obtained. Assay: immunoSEQ multiplex PCR; the TCRdb copy retains only in-frame clones and omits some. The V and J calls and clone size are taken from that table; D and trimming were inferred from the DNA. This table has around 210,000 clones, nearly 90% appearing once. Patients of the Seattle cohort, enrolled during active infection, were followed longitudinally.

This receptor was identified in a man between 50 and 59 years old with COVID-19, enrolled during active disease. The sample taken for sequencing was peripheral blood. This chain joins TRBV7-8 and TRBJ1-6, with D possibly being TRBD1 (5 bases). The CDR3 reads CASNMGPGVNSPLHF. CDR3 nucleotide sequence: TGTGCCAGCAACATGGGTCCGGGGGTAAATTCACCCCTCCACTTT.